This T cell receptor (beta chain) stems from a study of blood T cells in healthy people across ages. The use of a sample-barcoded 5' primer and a J-beta primer mix characterized a second PCR of about 6 to 11 cycles. TCRdb analysed the 5' RACE reads with MiXCR anew, one entry per CDR3 protein. The table has around 600,000 distinct CDR3 sequences, 47% seen once. This clonotype was obtained from a man older than 75 in good health. Specimen: blood.

The CDR3 nucleotides are TGTGCCAGCAGCAAGGCGGTAGCGGGAGTTAGTGAGCAGTTCTTC. It yields the protein CASSKAVAGVSEQFF. The rearrangement uses TRBV6-5 and TRBJ2-1; 9 nucleotides match TRBD2. The V and J ends lost 6 bases and 9 bases, in that order; junction bases with no gene match: 12. The CDR3 consists of 15 residues. Germline CDR1 is MNHEY and CDR2 is SVGAGI.